This TCR beta chain was sequenced for a study of cytomegalovirus exposure and HLA in healthy donors. PCR involved 60 Vbeta and 13 Jbeta primers. The data were produced by immunoSEQ multiplex PCR, yet TCRdb's version contains in-frame clones alone and is incomplete. The sample holds roughly 86,000 clones, 70% to 80% seen once. Of note for this clone: Its antigen is unidentified.

Whole-study findings and limits: There were a few CMV-associated chains whose specificity for CMV antigens was confirmed in vitro. In a later analysis, TCR beta V- and J-gene trimming showed a link to a missense DCLRE1C variant.

The sample taken for sequencing was PBMCs. The TCR comes from a man aged 60 to 69 in good health and CMV-seronegative.

CDR3 in DNA: TGCAGCGCCAGGACAGGGACCGGGTCCCAGTACTTC. Residues: CSARTGTGSQYF. This chain uses TRBV29-1 with TRBJ2-5, with 8 bases that match TRBD1. This CDR3 is 12 amino acids long. The germline CDR1 and CDR2 sequences are SQVTM and ANQGSEA. With 7 bases clipped from V and 9 bases from J, the junction kept 10 bases outside the gene matches.